Described below is a single T cell receptor beta chain sequence and its context. The antigen is unknown. V was pared by 4 bases and J by 5 bases, with 7 bases of the junction left unmatched. The CDR3 runs 14 residues. The germline V gene encodes CDR1 SGHAT and CDR2 FQNNGV. The data stem from a study of T cell repertoires in cytomegalovirus infection. MiXCR, applied by TCRdb to the reads, yields one record per CDR3 protein. The profile covers some 920,000 distinct CDR3 sequences, with roughly 30% appearing a single time and about an eighth taken by the ten largest. The chain has TRBV11-2 and TRBJ2-5; TRBD2 matches at 7 bases. Sample: cultured CD8+ T cells from PBMCs, taken from culture after CMV antigen stimulation. This TCR was recovered from a human donor in good health (CMV status not recorded). Some clones in this sample may be carry-over from other donors' samples. The CDR3 DNA follows: TGTGCCAGCAGCTCCTTGCAGGGAGGGGAGACCCAGTACTTC. This translates into CASSSLQGGETQYF. Together with reference TRBV11-2 and TRBJ2-5, the CDR3 gives the full variable domain: EAGVAQSPRYKIIEKRQSVAFWCNPISGHATLYWYQQILGQGPKLLIQFQNNGVVDDSQLPKDRFSAERLKGVDSTLKIQPAKLEDSAVYLCASSSLQGGETQYFGPGTRLLVL.